These T cell receptor beta chains were read from a single sample in a study of T cells in Graves' hyperthyroidism and ophthalmopathy. TCRdb itself ran the multiplex PCR reads through MiXCR, one entry per CDR3 protein. The sample shows 300,000 to 450,000 distinct CDR3 sequences, approximately 15% of them seen only once. Specimen: blood. The receptors were sampled from a woman aged 25 to 39 with Graves' ophthalmopathy. Each CDR3 is given with its conserved first and last residue. The order of the fields is V gene, J gene, CDR3 length, D gene, clone size, CDR3 protein, CDR3 DNA. D genes are given only for firm matches. Clone size is stated in some rows and not others, as once, few, many or a class when expanded.

V gene: TRBV10-3
J gene: TRBJ1-2
CDR3 length: 13
D gene: TRBD1
clone size: -
CDR3 protein: CAISEDRGYGYTF
CDR3 DNA: TGTGCCATCAGTGAGGACAGGGGCTATGGCTACACCTTC

V gene: TRBV11-3
J gene: TRBJ1-4
CDR3 length: 12
D gene: -
clone size: many
CDR3 protein: CASSSRDEKLFF
CDR3 DNA: TGTGCCAGCAGCTCACGGGATGAAAAACTGTTTTTT

V gene: TRBV18
J gene: TRBJ2-3
CDR3 length: 17
D gene: TRBD2
clone size: many
CDR3 protein: CASSPSTSGGNTDTQYF
CDR3 DNA: TGTGCCAGCTCACCATCTACTAGCGGGGGAAACACAGATACGCAGTATTTT

V gene: TRBV7-3
J gene: TRBJ2-5
CDR3 length: 15
D gene: TRBD2
clone size: once
CDR3 protein: CASGETGTSRETQYF
CDR3 DNA: TGTGCCAGCGGGGAGACCGGGACTAGTCGAGAGACCCAGTACTTC

V gene: TRBV6-5
J gene: TRBJ1-4
CDR3 length: 14
D gene: TRBD1
clone size: few
CDR3 protein: CASSYTGVSEKLFF
CDR3 DNA: TGTGCCAGCAGTTACACAGGGGTTAGCGAAAAACTGTTTTTT

V gene: TRBV7-2
J gene: TRBJ2-5
CDR3 length: 14
D gene: -
clone size: -
CDR3 protein: CASSSRLVGETQYF
CDR3 DNA: TGTGCCAGCAGCTCAAGACTGGTTGGAGAGACCCAGTACTTC

V gene: TRBV7-2
J gene: TRBJ2-7
CDR3 length: 15
D gene: -
clone size: many
CDR3 protein: CASSLYRDGSYEQYF
CDR3 DNA: TGTGCCAGCAGCTTATACCGGGACGGATCCTACGAGCAGTACTTC

V gene: TRBV20-1
J gene: TRBJ2-5
CDR3 length: 16
D gene: TRBD2
clone size: few
CDR3 protein: CSASGTSGGAGETQYF
CDR3 DNA: TGCAGTGCTAGTGGGACTAGCGGGGGGGCGGGAGAGACCCAGTACTTC

V gene: TRBV19
J gene: TRBJ1-1
CDR3 length: 12
D gene: -
clone size: -
CDR3 protein: CASQEMNTEAFF
CDR3 DNA: TGTGCCAGCCAAGAAATGAACACTGAAGCTTTCTTT

V gene: TRBV2
J gene: TRBJ1-5
CDR3 length: 13
D gene: -
clone size: many
CDR3 protein: CASSARQNQPQHF
CDR3 DNA: TGTGCCAGCAGTGCGAGACAGAATCAGCCCCAGCATTTT

V gene: TRBV6-1
J gene: TRBJ1-2
CDR3 length: 19
D gene: TRBD1
clone size: many
CDR3 protein: CASSELPHQQGALNYGYTF
CDR3 DNA: TGTGCCAGCAGTGAGCTACCCCATCAACAGGGGGCTTTAAACTATGGCTACACCTTC

V gene: TRBV2
J gene: TRBJ1-6
CDR3 length: 15
D gene: TRBD1
clone size: -
CDR3 protein: CASTRDSSYNSPLHF
CDR3 DNA: TGTGCCAGCACCCGGGACAGCTCCTATAATTCACCCCTCCACTTT

V gene: TRBV20-1
J gene: TRBJ2-6
CDR3 length: 16
D gene: -
clone size: -
CDR3 protein: CSARGGLILGANVLTF
CDR3 DNA: TGCAGTGCTAGAGGGGGCTTGATTCTTGGGGCCAACGTCCTGACTTTC

V gene: TRBV5-6
J gene: TRBJ2-5
CDR3 length: 15
D gene: -
clone size: few
CDR3 protein: CASSSLRDKRETQYF
CDR3 DNA: TGTGCCAGCAGCTCCCTCCGGGACAAGAGGGAGACCCAGTACTTC

V gene: TRBV29-1
J gene: TRBJ1-2
CDR3 length: 15
D gene: -
clone size: many
CDR3 protein: CSVEDWGRWGNGYTF
CDR3 DNA: TGCAGCGTTGAAGATTGGGGCCGGTGGGGGAATGGCTACACCTTC